The clone carrying this TCR beta chain is a singleton in its sample. As yet, its antigen is unknown. The data originate from a study of blood T cells in healthy people across ages. General study points: There were more naive CD4+ cells and higher diversity in long-lived donors than in aged donors.

Using a J-beta primer mix together with a sample-barcoded 5' primer, a second PCR was run for roughly 7 to 11 cycles. TCRdb reprocessed the 5' RACE reads with MiXCR, giving one entry per CDR3 protein. The sample carries about 680,000 distinct CDR3 sequences, over 45% recorded once. Every donor provided 9.5 to 10 milliliters of peripheral blood. No fewer than 7 million PBMCs went into each sample. The sequence derives from a woman aged 60-75 years in good health. What was sequenced was blood.

CDR3 amino acids: CASIPGQGKEQFF. The CDR3 DNA follows: TGTGCCAGCATTCCTGGACAGGGGAAGGAGCAGTTCTTC. The chain carries TRBV12-3 or TRBV12-4 and TRBJ2-1, with 9 bases aligning to TRBD1. The CDR3 sequence is 13 residues long. Trimming took 7 bases from V and 10 from J; bases not matched to a gene: 8.